This T cell receptor (beta chain) was found in a study of vaccination effects on CD4 cells after COVID-19. Study at large: Two recovered convalescent patients were sampled 16 days and one week pre-vaccination.

Overall study findings and caveats: In convalescents, post-vaccine spike-reactive clones were mainly new clones induced by vaccination. Late post-vaccination samples showed marked contraction of infection- and vaccine-induced clones.

A note on this clone: Antigen specificity is unknown.

From germline, CDR1 is SGHDT and CDR2 YYEEEE. With 4 bases removed from V and 0 bases from J, the gap between germline ends came to 17 bases. The CDR3 sequence is 18 residues long. Profiled with immunoSEQ multiplex PCR; TCRdb holds only in-frame clones, not every one. The sample lists under 65,000 clones, around 80% occurring once. Before sequencing took place, the ViraFEST assay used viral peptide pools to expand antigen-specific CD4+ T cells. Following a roughly 9-day culture, CD4+ T cells were purified. The person's infection with SARS-CoV-2, confirmed by PCR, took place between March and December 2020. In the negative control culture, an HIV-1 Nef peptide pool was present.

This specimen consisted of CD4+ T cells from PBMCs cultured with HIV peptides, obtained before COVID-19 vaccination. Specified subset: HIV-1 Nef peptide pool negative control/reference culture. The source of this sequence is a human donor who had a prior SARS-CoV-2 infection. The V gene is TRBV5-6, the J gene TRBJ2-6; D gene ambiguous. The CDR3 nucleotides are TGTGCCAGCAGCCCCGGGCCAGGCTGGGACTCTGGGGCCAACGTCCTGACTTTC. This codes for CASSPGPGWDSGANVLTF.